This T cell receptor beta chain stems from a study of cytomegalovirus exposure and HLA in healthy donors. The primer mix had 60 Vbeta and 13 Jbeta primers. The assay was immunoSEQ multiplex PCR, and TCRdb's table has in-frame clones only and misses some. The table records around 130,000 clones, 75% to 85% of them present only once. Regarding this clone: Its antigen remains unknown.

All the people who gave samples were healthy bone marrow donors. V lost 0 bases and J lost 1; bases outside the gene matches: 5. CDR3 size: 17 residues. Germline V gene data show CDR1 as SGHRS and CDR2 as YFSETQ. Study findings and constraints: In a later analysis, at a false discovery rate of 0.05, 16,951 TCR beta sequences matched HLA alleles.

The clonotype originates from a girl aged 2 to 9 in good health and CMV-seronegative. This chain uses TRBV5-1 with TRBJ2-1; the match to TRBD2 covers 9 bases. Specimen: PBMCs. The chain's CDR3 is CASSLVASGTSYNEQFF. In DNA, the CDR3 is TGCGCCAGCAGCTTGGTGGCTAGCGGGACGTCCTACAATGAGCAGTTCTTC.